Listed below are T cell receptor beta chains from one sample, sequenced in a study of shared clonotypes between healthy human individuals. The repertoire was sequenced with immunoSEQ multiplex PCR; TCRdb's copy has only in-frame clones and lacks some. The sample records approximately 97,000 clones, about two thirds being singletons. The sequenced material came from memory CD8+ T cells sorted from blood. All receptors derive from a man younger than 40 in good health. Each CDR3 is given with its conserved first and last residue.

cdr3_aa j_call v_call
CASSLWLAGGDEQFF TRBJ2-1 TRBV7-2
CSVEDPAGYNEQFF TRBJ2-1 TRBV29-1
CASSSTSGSGYEQYF TRBJ2-7 TRBV5-6
CASRLSLSGTYSNEQFF TRBJ2-1 TRBV12-2
CASSPRDRVFNEQYF TRBJ2-7 TRBV11-2
CASSVDGLANEKLFF TRBJ1-4 TRBV9
CASSPLASGTYEQYF TRBJ2-7 TRBV5-6
CAISTGGQGVLDGYTF TRBJ1-2 TRBV10-3
CASSVVPSGPPYEQYF TRBJ2-7 TRBV9
CASSIGQGATDTQYF TRBJ2-3 TRBV19
CASSLNGPPYGYTF TRBJ1-2 TRBV11-1
CASRTHRKGRHEQYF TRBJ2-7 TRBV28
CASSYAIEQFF - TRBV6-6
CASSSGGSNQPQHF TRBJ1-5 TRBV28
CSVEEQSIEQFF TRBJ2-1 TRBV29-1
CASSLERTATQYF TRBJ2-5 TRBV28
CASSLLAGRETQYF TRBJ2-5 TRBV14
CASSSPSGVNTGELFF TRBJ2-2 TRBV9
CATSSGGSAPNTGELFF TRBJ2-2 TRBV10-2
CAISESGDYNQPQHF TRBJ1-5 TRBV10-3
CASSMITSGRAQETQYF TRBJ2-5 TRBV19
CASRGDPVSGGRVYEQYF TRBJ2-7 TRBV7-8
CASSWGGIHTDTQYF TRBJ2-3 TRBV25-1
CASSQDFREQFF TRBJ2-1 TRBV4-1
CASSEWTGMEFF TRBJ2-1 TRBV6-1
CASSFSGLGDTQYF TRBJ2-3 TRBV19
CSAKATGQITDTQYF TRBJ2-3 TRBV29-1
CASSLIHGQEYEQYF TRBJ2-7 TRBV28
CASSLQGSNQPQHF TRBJ1-5 TRBV5-6
CASSFFASGNMGDTQYF TRBJ2-3 TRBV27
CASRGGRAEVTEAFF TRBJ1-1 TRBV4-1
CASSLSVASGANVLTF TRBJ2-6 TRBV28
CASSIEAGVNLNIQYF TRBJ2-4 TRBV5-4
CASSPPRETDTQYF TRBJ2-3 TRBV4-1
CASSEYRAGGPTEQYF TRBJ2-7 TRBV25-1
CASSFPCCVAGADTQYF TRBJ2-3 TRBV11-2
CASSSGGHYNEQFF TRBJ2-1 TRBV9
CASSDLKARISTDTQYF TRBJ2-3 TRBV5-8
CASSRRLAGGLLGGNEQFF TRBJ2-1 TRBV2
CASSELLASSYEQYF TRBJ2-7 TRBV6-1
CASSQRDGGVDTQYF TRBJ2-3 TRBV4-1
CASSPHLGEQYF TRBJ2-7 TRBV27
CASSTLGTGYEQYF TRBJ2-7 TRBV19
CASSRDGSSYEQYF TRBJ2-7 TRBV13
CASSLAVPGYGDNEQFF TRBJ2-1 TRBV7-2
CASSRESPGQGANIQYF TRBJ2-4 TRBV5-1
CASSQGQGGSYNEQFF TRBJ2-1 TRBV4-3